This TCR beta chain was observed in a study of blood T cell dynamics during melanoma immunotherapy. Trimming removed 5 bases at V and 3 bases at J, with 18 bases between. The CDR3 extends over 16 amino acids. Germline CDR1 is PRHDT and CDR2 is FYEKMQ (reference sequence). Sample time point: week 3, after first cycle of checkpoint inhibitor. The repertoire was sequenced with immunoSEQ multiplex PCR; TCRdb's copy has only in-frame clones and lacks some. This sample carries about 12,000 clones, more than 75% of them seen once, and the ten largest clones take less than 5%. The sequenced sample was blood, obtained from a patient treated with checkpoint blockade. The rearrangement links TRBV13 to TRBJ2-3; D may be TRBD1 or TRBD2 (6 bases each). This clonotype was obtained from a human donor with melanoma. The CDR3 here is CASSPPGGVGTDTQYF. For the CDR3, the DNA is TGTGCCAGCAGCCCGCCCGGGGGCGTCGGAACAGATACGCAGTATTTT.